The next 5 T cell receptor beta chains were all read from a single sample in a study of blood T cell repertoires in COVID-19. Measured with immunoSEQ multiplex PCR; TCRdb has only the in-frame clones, and not every one. The repertoire consists of tens of thousands of clones, with 91% occurring once and the leading ten covering 1.9%. The sample was peripheral blood. The receptors derive from a woman aged 50 to 60 in a cohort sampled during active COVID-19.

The chain links TRBV13 to TRBJ1-1; D possibly corresponds to TRBD1 (5 bases). The ends were cut back, 1 base at V and 1 base at J, with 16 bases in the middle. CDR1 PRHDT and CDR2 FYEKMQ come from the germline V gene (reference sequence). The length of the CDR3 is 17 residues. The CDR3 bases are TGTGCCAGCAGCTTAGCCGGGGAGGGACCGAGGAACACTGAAGCTTTCTTT. As protein: CASSLAGEGPRNTEAFF.

Worth noting for this clone: This specimen includes other DNA sequences encoding the same CDR3. The V call is TRBV18, the J call TRBJ1-2; tentative D call: TRBD1 (5 bases). The CDR3 runs to 13 residues. With 3 bases removed from V and 3 bases from J, the gap between germline ends came to 8 bases. Germline assignment: CDR1 KGHSH and CDR2 LQKENI. CDR3 sequence: CASSPDRDYGYTF. CDR3 nucleotides: TGTGCCAGCTCACCCGACAGAGACTATGGCTACACCTTC.

This chain uses TRBV6-2 or TRBV6-3 with TRBJ2-3; no clear D gene. The CDR3 length is 13 residues. V shed 4 bases and J shed 1 base, with 6 bases lying between them. Germline CDR1 reads MNHEY; CDR2 reads SVGEGT. CDR3 in amino acids: CASSLRRTDTQYF. The CDR3 nucleotides read TGTGCCAGCAGTTTGCGGCGCACAGATACGCAGTATTTT.

The rearrangement links TRBV5-4 to TRBJ2-3; 9 bases line up with TRBD1. There are 15 residues in the CDR3. The ends lost 3 bases at V and 3 bases at J; junction bases unmatched: 5. CDR1 and CDR2 from the germline V gene are SGHNT and YYREEE (reference sequence). CDR3 protein: CASSSGTGRTDTQYF. The CDR3 coding sequence is TGTGCCAGCAGCTCCGGGACAGGGAGGACAGATACGCAGTATTTT.

The chain uses TRBV19 and TRBJ2-1; 10 bases match TRBD2. Germline loops: CDR1 LNHDA, CDR2 SQIVND (reference sequence). J was trimmed by 6 bases and V by 5 bases; bases with no gene match: 10. The length of the CDR3 is 16 residues. Here the CDR3 reads CASSPPRTSGINEQFF. The CDR3 DNA is TGTGCCAGTAGTCCCCCCCGAACTAGCGGGATCAATGAGCAGTTCTTC.